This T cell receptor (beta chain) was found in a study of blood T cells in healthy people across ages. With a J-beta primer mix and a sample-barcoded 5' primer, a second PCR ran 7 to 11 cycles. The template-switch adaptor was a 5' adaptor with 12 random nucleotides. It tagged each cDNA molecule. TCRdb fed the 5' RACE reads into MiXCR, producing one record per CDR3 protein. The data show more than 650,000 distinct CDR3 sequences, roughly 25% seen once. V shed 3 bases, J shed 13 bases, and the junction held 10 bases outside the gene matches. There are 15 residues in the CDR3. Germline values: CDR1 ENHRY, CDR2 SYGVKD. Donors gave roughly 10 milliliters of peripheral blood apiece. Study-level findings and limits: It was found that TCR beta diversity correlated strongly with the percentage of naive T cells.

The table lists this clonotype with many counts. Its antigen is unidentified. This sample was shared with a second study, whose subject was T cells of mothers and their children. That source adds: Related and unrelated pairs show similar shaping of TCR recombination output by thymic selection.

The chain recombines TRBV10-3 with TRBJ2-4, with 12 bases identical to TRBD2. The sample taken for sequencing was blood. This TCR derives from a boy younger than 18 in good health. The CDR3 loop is CAISDQERTSGVQYF. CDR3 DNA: TGTGCCATCAGTGATCAGGAGCGGACTAGCGGGGTACAGTACTTC.